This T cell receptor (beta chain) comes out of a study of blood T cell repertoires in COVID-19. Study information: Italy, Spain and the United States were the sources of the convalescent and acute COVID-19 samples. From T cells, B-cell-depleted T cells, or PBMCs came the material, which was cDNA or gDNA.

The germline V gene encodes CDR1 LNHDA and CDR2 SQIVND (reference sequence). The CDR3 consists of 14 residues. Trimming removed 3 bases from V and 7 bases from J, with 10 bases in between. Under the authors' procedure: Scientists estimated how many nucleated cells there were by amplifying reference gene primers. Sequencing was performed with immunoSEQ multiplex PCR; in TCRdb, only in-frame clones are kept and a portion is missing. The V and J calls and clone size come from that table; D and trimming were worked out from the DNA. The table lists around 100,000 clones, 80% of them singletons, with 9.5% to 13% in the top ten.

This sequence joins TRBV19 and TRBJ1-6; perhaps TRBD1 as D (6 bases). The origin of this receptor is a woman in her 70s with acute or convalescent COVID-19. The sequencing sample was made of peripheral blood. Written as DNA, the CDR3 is TGTGCCAGTAGTATGAGGACAGAGAATTCACCCCTCCACTTT. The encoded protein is CASSMRTENSPLHF.